These 32 T cell receptor beta chains came from one sample sequenced in a study of follicular helper T cells after annual influenza vaccination. Profiled with immunoSEQ multiplex PCR; TCRdb holds only in-frame clones, not every one. Among roughly 27,000 clones, 70% to 90% were seen once, and the ten largest hold roughly 1.1%. Regarding time point: 2014-2015 season, pre-vaccination. The sample in question was CXCR5+ CD38- circulating T follicular helper cells from blood, obtained on the day of influenza vaccination. Subset noted: circulating Tfh, non-naive CD4+CXCR5+PD-1+ (ICOS+CD38+ or ICOS-CD38-). These receptors originate from an adult who received the influenza vaccine.

The count of this clone is one. The chain employs TRBV19 and TRBJ2-5; 8 bases are a match to TRBD2. V shed 3 bases and J 1 base; nucleotides not matched to a gene: 4. In germline, CDR1 is LNHDA, CDR2 SQIVND (reference sequence). This CDR3 is 15 amino acids long. The DNA of the CDR3 is TGTGCCAGTAGTATCTCCGGGGGGGCCCAAGAGACCCAGTACTTC. Translation: CASSISGGAQETQYF.

The chain combines TRBV7-8 with TRBJ2-7; tentative D call: TRBD2 (5 bases). Trimming left V 1 base short and J 2 bases short, with 18 bases between. Germline V gene lookup returns CDR1 SGHVS and CDR2 FQNEAQ. The CDR3 length is 17 residues. The CDR3 nucleotides are TGTGCCAGCAGCTTAGGTCGACGAGGACTGAGCACCTACGAGCAGTACTTC. Translated, it gives CASSLGRRGLSTYEQYF.

This clone was seen more than once but under ten times. The chain is built from TRBV5-4 and TRBJ2-2; 7 nucleotides align to TRBD2. CDR1 is SGHNT, CDR2 YYREEE, per germline (reference sequence). There are 16 residues in the CDR3. V trimming: 1 base; J trimming: 5 bases; junction bases outside the gene matches: 8. CDR3 sequence (DNA): TGTGCCAGCAGCTTGTTACGCGGGAGTTTGACCGGGGAGCTGTTTTTT. Amino acids: CASSLLRGSLTGELFF.

The V gene is TRBV6-1, the J gene TRBJ2-1; a weak D match, TRBD2 (6 bases). CDR1 and CDR2 (germline): MNHNS, SASEGT. This CDR3 is 15 amino acids long. Trimming stripped 4 bases from V and 0 bases from J, with 10 bases between. The CDR3 loop reads CASSVAESSYNEQFF. The CDR3 nucleotides are TGTGCCAGCAGTGTAGCGGAGAGCTCCTACAATGAGCAGTTCTTC.

The sample holds one count of this clone. The V gene is TRBV27, the J gene TRBJ1-2, with 10 positions matching TRBD1. Trimming at V came to 2 bases and at J to 6 bases, leaving 9 bases not matched to a gene. Germline-derived CDR1 and CDR2 are MNHEY and SMNVEV (reference sequence). The CDR3 length is 16 residues. The CDR3 loop reads CASSLKVGGQGNGYTF. In nucleotides, the CDR3 is TGTGCCAGCAGTTTAAAAGTTGGGGGACAGGGGAATGGCTACACCTTC.

J is TRBJ1-4 and V is TRBV27; 7 positions match TRBD1. Germline CDR1 reads MNHEY; CDR2 reads SMNVEV (reference sequence). Trimming removed 3 bases from V and 8 bases from J; junction bases left unmatched: 9. The CDR3 length is 15 residues. The CDR3 DNA is TGTGCCAGCAGTTTGACAGGGTTGGGTAGGGAAAAACTGTTTTTT. This codes for CASSLTGLGREKLFF. The variable domain in full, completed from reference TRBV27 and TRBJ1-4, reads EAQVTQNPRYLITVTGKKLTVTCSQNMNHEYMSWYRQDPGLGLRQIYYSMNVEVTDKGDVPEGYKVSRKEKRNFPLILESPSPNQTSLYFCASSLTGLGREKLFFGSGTQLSVL.

The CDR3 loop reads CASSPGQGERRETQYF. The CDR3 DNA reads TGCGCCAGCAGCCCGGGACAGGGGGAACGGCGGGAGACCCAGTACTTC. V is TRBV5-1 and J is TRBJ2-5; TRBD1 matches at 11 bases. This CDR3 has 16 amino acids. The germline V gene has CDR1 SGHRS and CDR2 YFSETQ. The J segment lost 5 bases and the V segment lost 4 bases, leaving 10 bases of the junction unmatched.

The chain recombines TRBV30 with TRBJ1-5; tentative D call: TRBD1 (6 bases). V lost 0 bases and J lost 11, with 14 bases in between. Germline loops: CDR1 GTSNPN, CDR2 SVGIG (reference sequence). This CDR3 is 13 amino acids long. CDR3 nucleotide sequence: TGTGCCTGGAGTGTCCCCGGACGACAGGCCCAGCATTTT. Translating it yields CAWSVPGRQAQHF.

V and J are TRBV20-1 and TRBJ1-1, with D possibly matching TRBD1 (6 bases). Germline V gene data show CDR1 as DFQATT and CDR2 as SNEGSKA (reference sequence). This CDR3 contains 11 residues. As DNA, the CDR3 is TGCAGCGGGACAATGAACACTGAAGCTTTCTTT. Its translation is CSGTMNTEAFF.

This chain connects TRBV5-1 to TRBJ2-7, with 8 bases lining up with TRBD1. V lost 4 bases to trimming and J lost 4 bases; unmatched junction nucleotides: 4. Germline CDR1 reads SGHRS; CDR2 reads YFSETQ. The CDR3 is 13 residues long. Here the CDR3 reads CASSLDRDYEQYF. CDR3 DNA sequence: TGCGCCAGCAGCCTGGACAGGGATTACGAGCAGTACTTC.

This chain links TRBV29-1 with TRBJ2-1; D is possibly TRBD2 (5 bases). CDR1 SQVTM and CDR2 ANQGSEA come from the germline V gene. There are 15 residues in the CDR3. The V and J ends lost 6 bases and 1 base respectively, with 16 bases between them. The CDR3 sequence: CSVLPGRGSYNEQFF. The CDR3 coding sequence is TGCAGCGTGCTGCCCGGGCGCGGGTCCTACAATGAGCAGTTCTTC.

This clone was detected only once. This chain joins TRBV7-8 and TRBJ2-5; 12 bases fit TRBD2. The better agreement between TRBJ2-7 and the DNA end casts doubt on the J call. In germline, CDR1 is SGHVS, CDR2 FQNEAQ. The CDR3 contains 18 residues. CDR3 in DNA: TGTGCCAGCAGTATGAGACTAGCGGGAGAGGGCACCCCCTACGAGCAGTACTTC. Amino acids: CASSMRLAGEGTPYEQYF.

Only one count was recorded for this clone. The rearrangement uses TRBV6-1 and TRBJ1-2, with 7 bases that match TRBD1. Germline CDR1 MNHNS, CDR2 SASEGT. Germline trimming cut 5 bases from V and 0 bases from J; bases unmatched to any gene: 6. CDR3 length: 15 residues. The CDR3, as DNA: TGTGCCAGCAGTCTAGGGGGACAGCCTAACTATGGCTACACCTTC. This translates into CASSLGGQPNYGYTF.

This chain uses TRBV19 with TRBJ2-5; 8 bases fit TRBD1. The germline gives CDR1 LNHDA, CDR2 SQIVND (reference sequence). V lost 3 bases and J lost 5; bases outside the gene matches: 11. The CDR3 loop spans 16 amino acids. The DNA of the CDR3 is TGTGCCAGTAGTATCGACCGACAGGGGACGGGGGAGACCCAGTACTTC. It is translated as CASSIDRQGTGETQYF.

The J gene is TRBJ2-3, the V gene TRBV4-1, with TRBD1 matching over 9 bases. The germline V gene has CDR1 MGHRA and CDR2 YSYEKL. V trimming: 1 base; J trimming: 1 base; junction bases outside the gene matches: 6. The CDR3 runs to 17 residues. CDR3 sequence (DNA): TGCGCCAGCAGCCAAGCACCGGGACAGGGCGGCACAGATACGCAGTATTTT. Its protein product is CASSQAPGQGGTDTQYF.

The chain carries TRBV30 and TRBJ1-1; 12 nucleotides agree with TRBD1. Unmatched junction bases numbered 4, after V lost 3 bases and J lost 5 bases. The CDR3 is 14 amino acids. The germline CDR1 and CDR2 sequences are GTSNPN and SVGIG (reference sequence). The CDR3 DNA follows: TGTGCCTGGAGGGGACAGGGGGCAATGACTGAAGCTTTCTTT. Protein product: CAWRGQGAMTEAFF.

J is TRBJ1-2 and V is TRBV30; 8 bases are shared with TRBD1. Germline V gene lookup returns CDR1 GTSNPN and CDR2 SVGIG (reference sequence). V shed 6 bases, J shed 8 bases, and the junction held 8 bases outside the gene matches. The CDR3 totals 12 residues. The CDR3 loop reads CACLGQGQGYTF. CDR3 bases: TGTGCCTGCCTCGGACAGGGCCAAGGCTACACCTTC.

J is TRBJ2-2 and V is TRBV5-5; 7 nucleotides line up with TRBD2. Germline values: CDR1 SGHKS, CDR2 YYEKEE (reference sequence). The CDR3 is made up of 16 amino acids. With V trimmed by 0 bases and J by 5 bases, 7 bases remained unmatched. Here the CDR3 DNA reads TGTGCCAGCAGCTTGGCGGGGGGAGGTCGGACCGGGGAGCTGTTTTTT. As protein: CASSLAGGGRTGELFF.

There are a few counts of this clone. The V call is TRBV2, the J call TRBJ2-7; D perhaps matches TRBD2 (5 bases). This CDR3 spans 12 amino acids. V lost 5 bases and J lost 11, with 16 bases in between. Germline V gives CDR1 SNHLY, CDR2 FYNNEI. The CDR3 DNA follows: TGTGCCAGCAGTTCGGGAACACGGGTTGAGTACTTC. It translates to CASSSGTRVEYF. Variable domain in full (rest from reference TRBV2 and TRBJ2-7): EPEVTQTPSHQVTQMGQEVILRCVPISNHLYFYWYRQILGQKVEFLVSFYNNEISEKSEIFDDQFSVERPDGSNFTLKIRSTKLEDSAMYFCASSSGTRVEYFGPGTRLTVT.

V and J are TRBV7-8 and TRBJ1-2, with D unresolved. The ends were cut back, 4 bases at V and 6 bases at J, with 18 bases in the middle. CDR1 is SGHVS and CDR2 is FQNEAQ in the germline V gene. The CDR3 covers 15 residues. CDR3 amino acids: CASSSAWGDGDGYTF. In nucleotides, the CDR3 is TGTGCCAGCAGCTCCGCTTGGGGAGACGGGGATGGCTACACCTTC.

The V gene is TRBV29-1, the J gene TRBJ2-7; possibly TRBD1 for D (5 bases). CDR1 SQVTM and CDR2 ANQGSEA come from the germline V gene. This CDR3 is built from 14 residues. With 3 bases removed from V and 4 bases from J, the gap between germline ends came to 16 bases. The CDR3 sequence is CSVDSPAGSYEQYF. The CDR3 DNA follows: TGCAGCGTTGACTCTCCGGCAGGGTCGTACGAGCAGTACTTC.

The J gene is TRBJ2-3, the V gene TRBV11-3; 7 bases agree with TRBD2. Germline lookup yields CDR1 SGHNT and CDR2 YENEEA. Unmatched junction bases numbered 7, after V lost 3 bases and J lost 4 bases. There are 15 residues in the CDR3. The CDR3 DNA follows: TGTGCCAGCAGCTTTAGGGCGGGAGTGGCAGATACGCAGTATTTT. Its protein product is CASSFRAGVADTQYF.

The chain joins TRBV6-5 to TRBJ1-2; the match to TRBD1 covers 8 bases. The CDR3 length is 13 residues. Germline CDR1 is MNHEY and CDR2 is SVGAGI. With V trimmed by 5 bases and J by 4 bases, 3 bases remained unmatched. CDR3 region: CASSGQGVYGYTF. In nucleotides, the CDR3 is TGTGCCAGCAGTGGACAGGGTGTCTATGGCTACACCTTC.

For the CDR3, the DNA is TGTGCCAGCAGCGGACAGACAGGGGCGTACGAGCAGTACTTC. This gives the protein CASSGQTGAYEQYF. The chain combines TRBV7-8 with TRBJ2-5; 8 bases map to TRBD1. The closer fit of TRBJ2-7 to the DNA end suggests the J call may be wrong. CDR1 is SGHVS and CDR2 is FQNEAQ in the germline V gene. This CDR3 contains 14 residues.

The chain links TRBV7-9 to TRBJ2-7; TRBD1 is a possible D gene (6 bases). With 7 bases removed from V and 6 bases from J, the gap between germline ends came to 16 bases. CDR1 SEHNR and CDR2 FQNEAQ come from the germline V gene (reference sequence). This CDR3 comprises 13 residues. Here the CDR3 reads CASMGAPPSEQYF. As DNA, the CDR3 is TGTGCCAGCATGGGGGCTCCTCCCTCCGAGCAGTACTTC.

This clone was seen once. The genes are TRBV7-9 and TRBJ2-6; 7 bases are shared with TRBD1. Germline V gene sequence: CDR1 SEHNR, CDR2 FQNEAQ (reference sequence). After removal of 3 bases from V and 2 bases from J, the junction contained 7 bases not matched to a gene. This CDR3 is 17 amino acids long. The CDR3 sequence: CASSLRQGAAGANVLTF. The CDR3 region has the DNA TGTGCCAGCAGCTTGCGACAGGGCGCTGCTGGGGCCAACGTCCTGACTTTC.

The chain is built from TRBV15 and TRBJ1-2; 7 nucleotides align to TRBD1. Trimming removed 0 bases from V and 4 bases from J; junction bases left unmatched: 2. The V gene's germline CDR1 is LNHNV and CDR2 YYDKDF (reference sequence). This CDR3 has 14 residues. For the CDR3, the DNA is TGTGCCACCAGCAGAGAACAGGGGTCCTATGGCTACACCTTC. The encoded protein is CATSREQGSYGYTF. Filled out from reference TRBV15 and TRBJ1-2, the complete variable domain reads DAMVIQNPRYQVTQFGKPVTLSCSQTLNHNVMYWYQQKSSQAPKLLFHYYDKDFNNEADTPDNFQSRRPNTSFCFLDIRSPGLGDTAMYLCATSREQGSYGYTFGSGTRLTVV.

This clone is judged medium-sized. This rearrangement joins TRBV28 to TRBJ1-2; D gene uncertain. This CDR3 is 15 amino acids long. V was shortened by 3 bases and J by 4 bases, with 15 bases between the two germline ends. CDR1 and CDR2 (germline): MDHEN, SYDVKM. The DNA of the CDR3 is TGTGCCAGCAGTTTGCTGCCGAAGGGAGGCTATGGCTACACCTTC. Translating gives CASSLLPKGGYGYTF.

The chain employs TRBV5-1 and TRBJ2-1; the match to TRBD1 covers 9 bases. There are 13 residues in the CDR3. With V trimmed by 5 bases and J by 8 bases, 5 bases remained unmatched. Germline assignment: CDR1 SGHRS and CDR2 YFSETQ. The CDR3 loop is CASREGQGDEQFF. The CDR3 coding sequence is TGCGCCAGCAGAGAGGGACAGGGTGATGAGCAGTTCTTC.

This chain joins TRBV7-9 and TRBJ1-5, with 7 nucleotides matching TRBD1. The V segment lost 5 bases and the J segment 2 bases; nucleotides outside the gene matches: 6. Germline CDR1 reads SEHNR; CDR2 reads FQNEAQ (reference sequence). This CDR3 contains 15 residues. CDR3 nucleotide sequence: TGTGCCAGCAGCCTAGGGGGCAGAGGCAATCAGCCCCAGCATTTT. Translation gives CASSLGGRGNQPQHF.

The chain couples TRBV5-1 to TRBJ2-3, with TRBD1 matching 8 bases. The V and J ends lost 4 bases and 4 bases, in that order; junction bases with no gene match: 8. The length of the CDR3 is 15 residues. Germline loops: CDR1 SGHRS, CDR2 YFSETQ. Here the CDR3 reads CASSKQGVIADTQYF. The CDR3 DNA reads as TGCGCCAGCAGCAAACAGGGGGTTATAGCAGATACGCAGTATTTT.

CDR3 in amino acids: CASSPRDGGKETQYF. Written as DNA, the CDR3 is TGTGCCAGCTCACCACGGGACGGGGGGAAAGAGACCCAGTACTTC. The chain has TRBV18 and TRBJ2-5, with 7 positions matching TRBD2. V lost 1 base to trimming and J lost 3 bases; unmatched junction nucleotides: 5. This CDR3 is 15 amino acids long. CDR1 KGHSH and CDR2 LQKENI come from the germline V gene.